In this sample, the clone carrying this T cell receptor (beta chain) turned up many times. No antigen is known for it. CDR1 and CDR2 from the germline V gene are SEHNR and FQNEAQ (reference sequence). This CDR3 is built from 15 residues. Between the trimmed V and J ends, which lost 3 bases and 8 bases, there was a span of 19 bases. Molecular-barcoded quantitative 5'-RACE produced these TCR beta libraries. MiXCR was run by TCRdb on the 5' RACE reads, yielding one entry per CDR3 protein. The repertoire holds 75,000 to 95,000 distinct CDR3 sequences, with roughly 9% as singletons. These data originate in a study of CD8 T cells in ankylosing spondylitis. The study's findings and limits: Past studies reported some motif variants in reactive arthritis synovial fluid and blood. A TCR beta motif of under 10 highly homologous variants appeared characteristic of ankylosing spondylitis blood.

The material sequenced was blood, either unsorted or a sorted T cell fraction (not recorded which). The chain carries TRBV7-9 and TRBJ1-1; D is undetermined. The source is a male donor with ankylosing spondylitis. The CDR3 loop reads CASSFFDQGEDEAFF. The CDR3 bases are TGTGCCAGCAGCTTCTTCGACCAAGGCGAGGACGAAGCTTTCTTT.